Listed below are T cell receptor beta chains from one sample, sequenced in a study of early T cells in non-severe SARS-CoV-2 infection. TCRdb re-called the 5' RACE reads with MiXCR, one entry per CDR3 protein. This table has under 60,000 distinct CDR3 sequences, over 7.5% appearing once. Sequencing input: whole blood. These receptors were collected from an adult who was a healthcare worker with PCR-confirmed SARS-CoV-2 infection or an uninfected control (not recorded which). The CDR3 runs from the conserved cysteine through the conserved F or W. A D gene is named only where the DNA matches it firmly. A row's size may be missing; if present it is once, few, many or a size class.

D	size	V	J	DNA	CDR3
.	.	TRBV7-9	TRBJ1-1	TGTGCCAGCAGCTTAGGTGGGGATTACACTGAAGCTTTCTTT	CASSLGGDYTEAFF
.	.	TRBV18	TRBJ2-3	TGTGCCAGCTCACCACAAGGGCGGCCGGCTACGCAGTATTTT	CASSPQGRPATQYF
TRBD1	many	TRBV7-9	TRBJ2-7	TGTGCCAGCAGCCACCGGGACAGGGGGGCCTACGAGCAGTACTTC	CASSHRDRGAYEQYF
.	.	TRBV20-1	TRBJ2-7	TGCAGTGTGACGGACAACGGGTACGAGCAGTACTTC	CSVTDNGYEQYF
.	.	TRBV5-1	TRBJ2-7	TGCGCCAGCAGCTTGCACGGGGACGACTACGAGCAGTACTTC	CASSLHGDDYEQYF
.	many	TRBV7-2	TRBJ2-1	TGTGCCAGCAGCTTAGTCTCCGGGAGTGGCTACAATGAGCAGTTCTTC	CASSLVSGSGYNEQFF
.	many	TRBV11-3	TRBJ2-2	TGTGCCAGCAGCTCAGATGTAGGACAGATGGGACGGACCGGGGAGCTGTTTTTT	CASSSDVGQMGRTGELFF
TRBD2	many	TRBV28	TRBJ2-1	TGTGCCAGCACCCGGGGGGGCTCCTCCTACAATGAGCAGTTCTTC	CASTRGGSSYNEQFF
.	many	TRBV19	TRBJ2-7	TGTGCCAGTAGTGCGGGCGGCTCCTACGAGCAGTACTTC	CASSAGGSYEQYF
.	many	TRBV13	TRBJ1-1	TGTGCCAGCAGCCCCCCGGGTCGCACTGAAGCTTTCTTT	CASSPPGRTEAFF
TRBD1	few	TRBV19	TRBJ2-7	TGTGCCAGTAGTGACCGGGACAGGGGATACGAGCAGTACTTC	CASSDRDRGYEQYF
.	many	TRBV4-2	TRBJ2-7	TGTGCCAGCAGCCAAGGGACGACCTACGAGCAGTACTTC	CASSQGTTYEQYF
.	few	TRBV12-3/TRBV12-4	TRBJ1-5	TGTGCCAGCAAGACTGGAGGGGAATATCAGCCCCAGCATTTT	CASKTGGEYQPQHF
.	.	TRBV6-1	TRBJ1-5	TGTGCCAGCAGTCGGCAGTTCTATAGCAATCAGCCCCAGCATTTT	CASSRQFYSNQPQHF
.	many	TRBV18	TRBJ2-5	TGTGCCAGCTCACCACGCTGGGCGGTACAAGAGACCCAGTACTTC	CASSPRWAVQETQYF
.	few	TRBV20-1	TRBJ2-7	TGCAGTGCTAGGGACGGCAGCCTCAAATACGAGCAGTACTTC	CSARDGSLKYEQYF
TRBD2	few	TRBV10-3	TRBJ2-1	TGTGCCATCAGTGAAGGCGGGAGGGGGAAAGAGCAGTTCTTC	CAISEGGRGKEQFF
.	many	TRBV6-6	TRBJ2-5	TGTGCCAGCAGTTACTCTGGCCAAGAGACCCAGTACTTC	CASSYSGQETQYF
.	many	TRBV20-1	TRBJ1-1	TGCAGTGCTCAAAAACAGTCTACTGAAGCTTTCTTT	CSAQKQSTEAFF
TRBD2	many	TRBV24-1	TRBJ2-7	TGTGCCACTCAGAGCGGGAGTCGGGACGAGCAGTACTTC	CATQSGSRDEQYF
.	.	TRBV28	TRBJ2-7	TGTGCCAGCAGTTTACCGGGTCAAACCCACTACGAGCAGTACTTC	CASSLPGQTHYEQYF